This T cell receptor (beta chain) was retrieved from a study of blood T cell repertoires in COVID-19. As for the study in general: COVID-19 samples from acute and convalescent phases originated in the United States, Italy and Spain. T cells, B-cell-depleted T cells, or PBMCs supplied cDNA or gDNA.

Those enrolled, adults aged roughly 18 to 90 years, came from roughly 22 US areas. The length of the CDR3 is 15 residues. V was clipped by 3 bases and J by 2 bases; unmatched bases: 7. Germline values: CDR1 GTSNPN, CDR2 SVGIG (reference sequence). Study processing details: Researchers report that nucleated cell counts were estimated from reference gene primer amplification. The assay was immunoSEQ multiplex PCR, and TCRdb's table has in-frame clones only and misses some. From that table come the V and J calls and clone size; the DNA was used to work out D and trimming. The table shows about 430,000 clones, with approximately 90% occurring only once.

J is TRBJ1-5 and V is TRBV30, with 7 bases that match TRBD1. This clonotype was sampled from a man aged 25-45 years who had recovered from COVID-19. The specimen was PBMCs or T cells enriched from blood (not recorded which). CDR3 in DNA: TGTGCCTGGAGCCTAACAGGGGCAGGCAATCAGCCCCAGCATTTT. Its protein product is CAWSLTGAGNQPQHF.